The next 8 T cell receptor beta chains were all read from a single sample in a study of cytomegalovirus exposure and HLA in healthy donors. Primers for the PCR totalled 60 Vbeta and 13 Jbeta. Data came from immunoSEQ multiplex PCR; TCRdb stores just in-frame clones and leaves some out. The sample has about 140,000 clones, roughly three quarters seen once. The sequenced sample was PBMCs. The receptors stem from a man in his forties in good health and CMV-seronegative.

This chain links TRBV28 with TRBJ1-1, with 8 nucleotides matching TRBD1. The CDR3 runs to 15 residues. CDR1 and CDR2 (germline): MDHEN, SYDVKM. J was trimmed by 0 bases and V by 5 bases; bases with no gene match: 5. The CDR3 reads CASSPAGGMNTEAFF. The DNA of the CDR3 is TGTGCCAGCAGTCCCGCAGGGGGCATGAACACTGAAGCTTTCTTT.

The genes are TRBV4-3 and TRBJ2-3; 8 nucleotides align to TRBD2. The CDR3 has 20 amino acids. In germline, CDR1 is LGHNA, CDR2 YSLEER. With V trimmed by 1 base and J by 2 bases, 17 bases remained unmatched. The DNA of the CDR3 is TGCGCCAGCAGCCAAGGCCGTCTTTCGTCCGTCGGGGGGGACACAGATACGCAGTATTTT. Protein sequence: CASSQGRLSSVGGDTDTQYF.

This clone was picked up one time. The rearrangement uses TRBV6-6 and TRBJ2-1; 8 bases map to TRBD2. CDR1 MNHNY and CDR2 SVGAGI come from the germline V gene (reference sequence). V trimming: 5 bases; J trimming: 0 bases; junction bases outside the gene matches: 3. The CDR3 contains 15 residues. CDR3 residues: CASSISGSSYNEQFF. The CDR3 nucleotides read TGTGCCAGCAGTATAAGCGGGAGCTCCTACAATGAGCAGTTCTTC.

The J gene is TRBJ1-4, the V gene TRBV6-1; tentative D call: TRBD1 (5 bases). Trimming cost V 6 bases and J 3 bases, with 14 bases left between them. This CDR3 is 15 amino acids long. Per germline, CDR1 MNHNS and CDR2 SASEGT. The CDR3 coding sequence is TGTGCCAGCAGGGGGCGTCAGGGCCCTAATGAAAAACTGTTTTTT. As protein: CASRGRQGPNEKLFF.

The sample holds a few counts of this clone. The chain uses TRBV7-2 and TRBJ1-1; 11 nucleotides match TRBD1. This CDR3 is built from 16 residues. The germline V gene has CDR1 SGHTA and CDR2 FQGNSA. The trim removed 5 bases at V and 4 bases at J, leaving 9 bases unmatched. CDR3: CASSQRTGGWGTEAFF. In DNA, the CDR3 is TGTGCCAGCAGCCAAAGGACAGGGGGCTGGGGCACTGAAGCTTTCTTT.

J is TRBJ2-2 and V is TRBV5-4, with TRBD1 identical over 10 bases. The CDR3 spans 15 residues. Germline CDR1 is SGHNT and CDR2 is YYREEE (reference sequence). Trimming took 5 bases from V and 3 from J; bases not matched to a gene: 4. This CDR3 is CASRGGQGYTGELFF. CDR3 sequence (DNA): TGTGCCAGCAGAGGGGGACAGGGGTACACCGGGGAGCTGTTTTTT.

The chain couples TRBV5-1 to TRBJ1-1; TRBD1 is a possible D gene (6 bases). Trimming removed 1 base at V and 7 bases at J, with 17 bases between. CDR3 length: 15 residues. CDR1 is SGHRS and CDR2 is YFSETQ in the germline V gene. The CDR3 DNA is TGCGCCAGCAGCTTGATGGCAGGGGAGGGGTATGAAGCTTTCTTT. Translation: CASSLMAGEGYEAFF.

The chain couples TRBV10-3 to TRBJ1-1, with D maybe TRBD1 (5 bases). The germline V gene encodes CDR1 ENHRY and CDR2 SYGVKD. The CDR3 runs to 13 residues. The germline V and J ends were trimmed by 7 bases and 0 bases, with 9 bases remaining between them. The CDR3 nucleotides are TGTGCCATCACCGGCAGGGTGAACACTGAAGCTTTCTTT. This translates into CAITGRVNTEAFF.